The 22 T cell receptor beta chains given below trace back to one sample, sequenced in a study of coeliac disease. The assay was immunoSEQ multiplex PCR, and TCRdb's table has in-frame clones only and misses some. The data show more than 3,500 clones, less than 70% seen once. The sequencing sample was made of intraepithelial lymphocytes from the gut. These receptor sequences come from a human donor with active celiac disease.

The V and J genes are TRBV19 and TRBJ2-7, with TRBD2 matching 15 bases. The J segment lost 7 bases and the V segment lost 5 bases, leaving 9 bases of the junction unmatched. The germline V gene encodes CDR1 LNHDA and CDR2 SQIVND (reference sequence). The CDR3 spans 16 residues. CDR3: CASSPRGLAGGGEQYF. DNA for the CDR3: TGTGCCAGTAGTCCGAGGGGACTAGCGGGAGGAGGAGAGCAGTACTTC.

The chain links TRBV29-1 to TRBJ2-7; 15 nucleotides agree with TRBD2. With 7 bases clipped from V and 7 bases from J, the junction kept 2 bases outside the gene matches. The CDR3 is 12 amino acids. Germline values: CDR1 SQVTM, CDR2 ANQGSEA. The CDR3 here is CSGGTSGREQYF. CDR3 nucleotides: TGCAGCGGAGGGACTAGCGGGAGGGAGCAGTACTTC.

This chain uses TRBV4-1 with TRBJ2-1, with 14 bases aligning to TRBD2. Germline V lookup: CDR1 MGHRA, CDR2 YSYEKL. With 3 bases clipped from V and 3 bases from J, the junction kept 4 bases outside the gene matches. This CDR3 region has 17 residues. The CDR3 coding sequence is TGCGCCAGCAGCCAGGGGACTAGCGGGAGTTACTACAATGAGCAGTTCTTC. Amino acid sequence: CASSQGTSGSYYNEQFF.

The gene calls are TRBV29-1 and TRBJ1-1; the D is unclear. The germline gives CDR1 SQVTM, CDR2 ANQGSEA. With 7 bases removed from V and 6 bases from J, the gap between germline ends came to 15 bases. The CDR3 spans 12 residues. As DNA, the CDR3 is TGCAGCGCCAGAGAGGTAGGTGCTGAAGCTTTCTTT. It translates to CSAREVGAEAFF.

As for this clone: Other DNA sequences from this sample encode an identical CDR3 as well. This CDR3 is CAISVSGLAVPYNEQFF. CDR3 bases: TGTGCCATCAGTGTCTCCGGACTAGCGGTTCCCTACAATGAGCAGTTCTTC. The rearrangement links TRBV10-3 to TRBJ2-1, with 10 positions matching TRBD2. This CDR3 has 17 residues. Germline V gene sequence: CDR1 ENHRY, CDR2 SYGVKD. Losses at the gene ends were 4 bases for V and 2 bases for J; bases not matched to a gene: 8.

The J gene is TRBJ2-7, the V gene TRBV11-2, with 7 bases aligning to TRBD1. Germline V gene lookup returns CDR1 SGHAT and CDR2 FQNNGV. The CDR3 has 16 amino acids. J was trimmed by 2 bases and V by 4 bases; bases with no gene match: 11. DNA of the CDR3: TGTGCCAGCAGCTGGCGATACAGGGGTATAGCCTACGAGCAGTACTTC. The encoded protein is CASSWRYRGIAYEQYF.

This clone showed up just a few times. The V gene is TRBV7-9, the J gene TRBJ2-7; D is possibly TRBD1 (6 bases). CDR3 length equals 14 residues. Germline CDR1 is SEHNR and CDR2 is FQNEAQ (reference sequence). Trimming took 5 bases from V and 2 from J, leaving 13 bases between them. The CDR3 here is CASSETTGAYEQYF. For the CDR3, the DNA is TGTGCCAGCAGCGAGACGACAGGTGCCTACGAGCAGTACTTC.

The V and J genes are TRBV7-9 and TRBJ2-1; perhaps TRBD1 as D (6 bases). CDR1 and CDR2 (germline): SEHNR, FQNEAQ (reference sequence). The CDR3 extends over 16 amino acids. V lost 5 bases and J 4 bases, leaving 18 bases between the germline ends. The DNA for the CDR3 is TGTGCCAGCAGCCCCCCCTGGGGGCAGAGATACAATGAGCAGTTCTTC. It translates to CASSPPWGQRYNEQFF. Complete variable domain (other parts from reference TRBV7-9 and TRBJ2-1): DTGVSQNPRHKITKRGQNVTFRCDPISEHNRLYWYRQTLGQGPEFLTYFQNEAQLEKSRLLSDRFSAERPKGSFSTLEIQRTEQGDSAMYLCASSPPWGQRYNEQFFGPGTRLTVL.

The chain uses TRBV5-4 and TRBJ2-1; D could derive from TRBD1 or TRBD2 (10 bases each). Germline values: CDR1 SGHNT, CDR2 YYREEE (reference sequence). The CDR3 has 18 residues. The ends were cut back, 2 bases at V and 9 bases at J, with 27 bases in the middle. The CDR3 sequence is CASSFDRGQRAGGSEQFF. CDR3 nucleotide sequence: TGTGCCAGCAGCTTCGACAGGGGGCAACGAGCGGGAGGGAGTGAGCAGTTCTTC.

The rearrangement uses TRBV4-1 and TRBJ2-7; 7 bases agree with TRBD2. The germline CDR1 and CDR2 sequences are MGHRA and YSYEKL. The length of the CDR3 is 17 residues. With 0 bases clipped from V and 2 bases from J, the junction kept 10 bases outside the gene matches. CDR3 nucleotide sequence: TGCGCCAGCAGCCAAGATCAATACGGGGGGTTGGCCTACGAGCAGTACTTC. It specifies CASSQDQYGGLAYEQYF.

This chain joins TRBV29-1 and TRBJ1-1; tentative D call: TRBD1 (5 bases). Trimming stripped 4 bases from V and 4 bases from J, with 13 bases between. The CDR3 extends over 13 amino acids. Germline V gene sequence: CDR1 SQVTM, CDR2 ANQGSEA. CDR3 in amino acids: CSVGTSGATEAFF. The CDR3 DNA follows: TGCAGCGTTGGGACCAGTGGGGCCACTGAAGCTTTCTTT.

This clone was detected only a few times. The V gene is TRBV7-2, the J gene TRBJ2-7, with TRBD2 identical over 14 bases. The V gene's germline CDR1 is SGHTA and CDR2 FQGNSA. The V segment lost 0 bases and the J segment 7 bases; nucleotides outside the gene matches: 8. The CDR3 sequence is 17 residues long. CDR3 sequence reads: CASSLALGTSGSGEQYF. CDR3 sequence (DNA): TGTGCCAGCAGCTTAGCGCTAGGGACTAGCGGGAGTGGGGAGCAGTACTTC.

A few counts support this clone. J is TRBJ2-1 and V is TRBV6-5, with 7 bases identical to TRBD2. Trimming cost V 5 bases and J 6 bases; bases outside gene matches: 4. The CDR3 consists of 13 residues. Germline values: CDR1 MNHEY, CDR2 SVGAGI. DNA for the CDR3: TGTGCCAGCAGTACGACTAGCTTCAATGAGCAGTTCTTC. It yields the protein CASSTTSFNEQFF.

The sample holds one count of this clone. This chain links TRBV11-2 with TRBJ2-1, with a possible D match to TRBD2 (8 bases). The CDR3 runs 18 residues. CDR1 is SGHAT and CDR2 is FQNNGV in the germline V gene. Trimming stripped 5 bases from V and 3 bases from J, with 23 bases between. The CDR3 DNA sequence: TGTGCCAGCAGCCCGAACAGGGGCCTAGCGGGTTTCTACAATGAGCAGTTCTTC. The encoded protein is CASSPNRGLAGFYNEQFF.

The CDR3 here is CASSPYRGSYEQYF. CDR3 bases: TGTGCCAGCTCACCGTACAGGGGCTCCTACGAGCAGTACTTC. The chain is built from TRBV18 and TRBJ2-7; 7 nucleotides line up with TRBD1. Per the germline V gene, CDR1 is KGHSH and CDR2 is LQKENI. The CDR3 contains 14 residues. V trimming: 3 bases; J trimming: 0 bases; junction bases outside the gene matches: 2.

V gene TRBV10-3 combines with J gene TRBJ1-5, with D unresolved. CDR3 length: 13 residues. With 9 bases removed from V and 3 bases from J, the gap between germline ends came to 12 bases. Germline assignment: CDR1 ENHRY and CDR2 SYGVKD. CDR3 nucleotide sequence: TGTGCCATAGGAGGGATTACCAATCAGCCCCAGCATTTT. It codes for CAIGGITNQPQHF.

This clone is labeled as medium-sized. The CDR3 loop is CASSSEWLAIDEQYF. Written as DNA, the CDR3 is TGTGCCAGCAGTTCTGAGTGGCTAGCTATTGACGAGCAGTACTTC. V gene TRBV7-9 combines with J gene TRBJ2-7; a possible D gene is TRBD2 (5 bases). Per germline, CDR1 SEHNR and CDR2 FQNEAQ (reference sequence). V gave up 6 bases and J gave up 5 bases, with 20 bases separating them. The CDR3 runs 15 residues. Based on the CDR3 plus reference TRBV7-9 and TRBJ2-7, the full variable domain is DTGVSQNPRHKITKRGQNVTFRCDPISEHNRLYWYRQTLGQGPEFLTYFQNEAQLEKSRLLSDRFSAERPKGSFSTLEIQRTEQGDSAMYLCASSSEWLAIDEQYFGPGTRLTVT.

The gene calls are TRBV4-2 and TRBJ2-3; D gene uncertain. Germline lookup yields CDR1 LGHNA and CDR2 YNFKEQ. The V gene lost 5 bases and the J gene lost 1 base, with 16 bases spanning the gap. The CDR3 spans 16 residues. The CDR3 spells CASSSESRGGTDTQYF. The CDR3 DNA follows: TGTGCCAGCAGCTCCGAGTCCCGAGGCGGCACAGATACGCAGTATTTT.

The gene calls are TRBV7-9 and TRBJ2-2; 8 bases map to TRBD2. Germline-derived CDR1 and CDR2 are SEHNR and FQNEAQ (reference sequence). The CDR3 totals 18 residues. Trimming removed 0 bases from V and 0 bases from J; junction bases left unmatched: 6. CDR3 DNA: TGTGCCAGCAGCTTAGCCGATACTAGCGGTTCGAACACCGGGGAGCTGTTTTTT. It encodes CASSLADTSGSNTGELFF.

The CDR3, as DNA: TGTGCCAGCAGCTTACGAAGTAGCGGGAGACCCAAACACGCTCCGTTCTTC. Amino acids: CASSLRSSGRPKHAPFF. V usage is TRBV7-9 and J usage is TRBJ2-1, with 9 bases identical to TRBD2. CDR3 size: 17 residues. Germline assignment: CDR1 SEHNR and CDR2 FQNEAQ (reference sequence). With V trimmed by 2 bases and J by 15 bases, 20 bases remained unmatched.

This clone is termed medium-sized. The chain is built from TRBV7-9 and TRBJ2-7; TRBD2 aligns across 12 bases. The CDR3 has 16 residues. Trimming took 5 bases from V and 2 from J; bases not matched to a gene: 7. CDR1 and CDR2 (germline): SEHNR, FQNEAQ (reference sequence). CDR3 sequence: CASSPPSGRAPYEQYF. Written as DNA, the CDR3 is TGTGCCAGCAGCCCCCCTAGCGGGAGGGCTCCCTACGAGCAGTACTTC.

The CDR3 sequence is CASSVDRANYGYTF. The DNA for the CDR3 is TGTGCCAGCAGCGTGGACAGGGCTAACTATGGCTACACCTTC. This chain uses TRBV28 with TRBJ1-2, with 8 bases lining up with TRBD1. Germline trimming cut 6 bases from V and 0 bases from J; bases unmatched to any gene: 3. CDR3 length equals 14 residues. CDR1 MDHEN and CDR2 SYDVKM come from the germline V gene.